Listed below are T cell receptor beta chains from one sample, sequenced in a study of cytomegalovirus exposure and HLA in healthy donors. TCRdb's copy holds only in-frame clones and misses some; the assay was immunoSEQ multiplex PCR. The table lists just over 65,000 clones, around 97% of them singletons. Sequenced input: PBMCs. Receptors were obtained from a woman between 18 and 29 years old in good health and CMV-seropositive. CDR3s include the opening cysteine and the closing phenylalanine or tryptophan. Each record gives: V gene, clone size, D gene, J gene, CDR3 protein, CDR3 DNA. D genes are given only for firm matches. A row's size may be missing; if present it is once, few, many or a size class.

>TRBV9|NA|NA|TRBJ1-3
CASSAKPGLMSSGNTIYF
TGTGCCAGCAGCGCTAAACCGGGACTGATGAGCTCTGGAAACACCATATATTTT
>TRBV6-1|NA|TRBD1|TRBJ1-2
CASSEAWDRNYGYTF
TGTGCCAGCAGTGAAGCGTGGGACAGGAACTATGGCTACACCTTC
>TRBV6-6|NA|TRBD2|TRBJ2-1
CAGKPRIAGNEQFF
TGTGCCGGCAAACCGAGGATAGCGGGGAATGAGCAGTTCTTC
>TRBV19|NA|TRBD1|TRBJ1-2
CASSEIGDRGVDGYTF
TGTGCCAGTAGCGAAATAGGGGACAGGGGCGTCGATGGCTACACCTTC
>TRBV5-4|NA|TRBD1|TRBJ1-1
CASSVRDRVIAEAFF
TGTGCCAGCAGCGTACGGGACAGGGTTATCGCTGAAGCTTTCTTT
>TRBV9|NA|NA|TRBJ2-5
CASSVASPETQYF
TGTGCCAGCAGCGTAGCGAGTCCAGAGACCCAGTACTTC
>TRBV5-5|NA|TRBD2|TRBJ2-7
CASSLELAGAPYEQYF
TGTGCCAGCAGCTTGGAACTAGCGGGAGCACCCTACGAGCAGTACTTC
>TRBV5-4|NA|NA|TRBJ2-7
CASSPGHQPYEQYF
TGTGCCAGCAGCCCGGGACACCAACCCTACGAGCAGTACTTC
>TRBV5-4|NA|TRBD1|TRBJ2-1
CASSLGQGAYNEQFF
TGTGCCAGCAGCTTGGGACAGGGGGCCTACAATGAGCAGTTCTTC
>TRBV5-6|NA|TRBD2|TRBJ2-3
CASSIGLAATDTQYF
TGTGCCAGCAGCATCGGACTAGCGGCAACAGATACGCAGTATTTT
>TRBV9|NA|TRBD1|TRBJ1-5
CASSTGTGPNQPQHF
TGTGCCAGCAGCACCGGGACAGGGCCCAATCAGCCCCAGCATTTT
>TRBV5-4|NA|NA|TRBJ2-2
CASTQGTGELFF
TGTGCCAGCACTCAGGGGACGGGGGAGCTGTTTTTT
>TRBV28|once|TRBD1|TRBJ1-1
CASSTDRGPNTEAFF
TGTGCCAGCAGTACCGACAGGGGGCCGAACACTGAAGCTTTCTTT
>TRBV5-1|NA|TRBD1|TRBJ1-2
CASSSYPRQGINGYTF
TGCGCCAGCAGCTCATACCCTAGACAGGGGATAAATGGCTACACCTTC
>TRBV11-2|NA|NA|TRBJ1-1
CASSLGSDTEAFF
TGTGCCAGCAGCTTAGGAAGCGACACTGAAGCTTTCTTT
>TRBV11-2|NA|TRBD1|TRBJ1-1
CASSTGQGTEAFF
TGTGCCAGCAGCACAGGACAGGGGACTGAAGCTTTCTTT
>TRBV9|NA|TRBD1|TRBJ2-7
CASSISTGAAYEQYF
TGTGCCAGCAGCATATCGACAGGGGCTGCCTACGAGCAGTACTTC
>TRBV28|NA|TRBD1|TRBJ1-1
CASSPDRRRGFF
TGTGCCAGCAGCCCGGACAGGCGTCGTGGATTCTTT
>TRBV27|few|TRBD1|TRBJ1-4
CASSLLPDRGEKLFF
TGTGCCAGCAGTTTATTACCGGACAGGGGTGAAAAACTGTTTTTT
>TRBV5-5|NA|TRBD2|TRBJ2-7
CASSLTSGRNYEQYF
TGTGCCAGCAGCTTGACTAGCGGGAGAAATTACGAGCAGTACTTC
>TRBV5-1|once|TRBD2|TRBJ2-3
CASSFSGSGVDTQYF
TGCGCCAGCAGCTTTAGCGGGTCCGGGGTAGATACGCAGTATTTT
>TRBV28|NA|NA|TRBJ1-3
CASSFPGVSGNTIYF
TGTGCCAGCAGTTTCCCGGGGGTGTCAGGAAACACCATATATTTT
>TRBV6-1|NA|TRBD1|TRBJ1-5
CASSELRDRAYSNQPQHF
TGTGCCAGCAGTGAACTCCGGGACAGGGCTTATAGCAATCAGCCCCAGCATTTT
>TRBV5-8|NA|TRBD1|TRBJ2-5
CASSRNAGQGGETQYF
TGTGCCAGCAGCCGAAACGCCGGACAGGGCGGAGAGACCCAGTACTTC
>TRBV28|NA|TRBD1|TRBJ2-5
CASSLRGPRRETQYF
TGTGCCAGCAGTTTAAGGGGGCCCCGGCGAGAGACCCAGTACTTC
>TRBV6-6|NA|TRBD2|TRBJ2-7
CASSLTSGLSYEQYF
TGTGCCAGCAGTTTAACTAGCGGGCTCTCCTACGAGCAGTACTTC
>TRBV6-5|NA|TRBD2|TRBJ2-2
CASSASGINTGELFF
TGTGCCAGTTCGGCTAGCGGAATTAACACCGGGGAGCTGTTTTTT
>TRBV25-1|NA|NA|TRBJ2-5
CASSDSLAGYQETQYF
TGTGCCAGCAGTGATTCTCTGGCGGGGTACCAAGAGACCCAGTACTTC
>TRBV6-1|NA|NA|TRBJ2-7
CASSEFNYEQYF
TGTGCCAGCAGTGAATTCAACTACGAGCAGTACTTC
>TRBV7-8|NA|TRBD2|TRBJ2-1
CASSSSGTSGSYYNEQFF
TGTGCCAGCAGCTCCTCCGGGACTAGCGGGAGCTACTACAATGAGCAGTTCTTC
>TRBV7-8|once|NA|TRBJ2-2
CASSLAPTGELFF
TGTGCCAGCAGCTTAGCCCCGACCGGGGAGCTGTTTTTT
>TRBV7-9|NA|NA|TRBJ1-2
CASSPDRTYGYTF
TGTGCCAGCAGCCCTGACAGGACCTATGGCTACACCTTC
>TRBV13|NA|NA|TRBJ1-4
CASSLAREFGEKLFF
TGTGCCAGCAGCTTAGCCCGGGAATTTGGTGAAAAACTGTTTTTT
>TRBV28|NA|TRBD2|TRBJ2-7
CASRQGLVGSEQYF
TGTGCCAGCAGGCAGGGACTAGTGGGTTCCGAGCAGTACTTC
>TRBV7-7|NA|TRBD2|TRBJ2-1
CASSLDLAGGPQIEQFF
TGTGCTAGCAGCTTAGACCTAGCGGGAGGGCCCCAGATTGAGCAGTTCTTC
>TRBV18|NA|NA|TRBJ2-7
CASSPMASRGEQYF
TGTGCCAGCTCACCTATGGCCAGCAGAGGCGAGCAGTACTTC
>TRBV27|NA|NA|TRBJ1-5
CASRLSLGNQPQHF
TGTGCCAGCAGATTATCACTTGGCAATCAGCCCCAGCATTTT
>TRBV30|NA|NA|TRBJ1-5
CAWRVSGEGQPQHF
TGTGCCTGGAGGGTGTCAGGGGAGGGCCAGCCCCAGCATTTT
>TRBV10-3|NA|NA|TRBJ1-1
CAISESTVNTEAFF
TGTGCCATCAGTGAGTCAACGGTGAACACTGAAGCTTTCTTT
>TRBV9|NA|TRBD1|TRBJ2-1
CASSAGQGAKDEQFF
TGTGCCAGCAGCGCTGGACAGGGGGCGAAGGATGAGCAGTTCTTC
>TRBV5-4|NA|NA|TRBJ2-5
CASSKPSPTVQETQYF
TGTGCCAGCAGCAAACCAAGCCCGACAGTACAAGAGACCCAGTACTTC
>TRBV14|NA|NA|TRBJ1-2
CAGRVDPPNYGYTF
TGTGCCGGGAGGGTCGACCCTCCTAACTATGGCTACACCTTC
>TRBV19|NA|NA|TRBJ1-2
CASSISGIGYTF
TGTGCCAGTAGTATTTCAGGTATTGGCTACACCTTC
>TRBV11-1|NA|TRBD1|TRBJ1-2
CASSQWDRGQDYGYTF
TGTGCCAGCAGCCAGTGGGACAGGGGGCAAGACTATGGCTACACCTTC
>TRBV19|NA|NA|TRBJ2-7
CARHGPEGTPYEQYF
TGTGCCAGACACGGACCGGAGGGGACCCCCTACGAGCAGTACTTC
>TRBV7-3|once|TRBD2|TRBJ2-3
CASSAELAGVTDTQYF
TGTGCCAGCAGCGCCGAACTAGCGGGAGTAACAGATACGCAGTATTTT
>TRBV27|NA|NA|TRBJ2-7
CASSLGSNYEQYF
TGTGCCAGCAGTTTGGGCAGTAACTACGAGCAGTACTTC
>TRBV18|NA|TRBD1|TRBJ1-3
CASSPATGASGNTIYF
TGTGCCAGCTCACCGGCGACAGGGGCCTCTGGAAACACCATATATTTT
>TRBV7-8|NA|TRBD2|TRBJ2-5
CASSLVRLAGNIQETQYF
TGTGCCAGCAGCTTAGTCAGGCTAGCGGGAAACATTCAAGAGACCCAGTACTTC
>TRBV5-1|NA|TRBD1|TRBJ2-3
CATTGGAADTQYF
TGCGCCACCACAGGGGGCGCAGCAGATACGCAGTATTTT
>TRBV10-3|NA|TRBD2|TRBJ2-5
CAISESSSGPLGTQYF
TGTGCCATCAGTGAGTCGTCTAGCGGACCCTTAGGGACCCAGTACTTC